Each of the 13 T cell receptor beta chains below was sequenced from the same sample in a study of metastatic and nonmetastatic thyroid tumors. TCRdb re-called the PCR reads via MiXCR. The sample has tens of thousands of clones; more than 9.5% are singletons. No patient had received any treatment before thyroid surgery. Source material: blood. All receptors come from a female donor with papillary thyroid cancer or a benign thyroid nodule (not recorded which). Some clones in this sample may be carry-over from other donors' samples.

This clone was picked up many times. The chain is built from TRBV29-1 and TRBJ2-1, with D tentatively TRBD1 (5 bases). V was clipped by 6 bases and J by 5 bases, with 14 bases between them. Germline values: CDR1 SQVTM, CDR2 ANQGSEA. The CDR3 loop spans 13 amino acids. CDR3 amino acids: CSVNPGYHNEQFF. In DNA, the CDR3 is TGCAGCGTCAACCCAGGGTATCACAATGAGCAGTTCTTC.

This clone was detected many times. Other DNA sequences in this sample translate to the same CDR3. This chain uses TRBV20-1 with TRBJ2-4; 12 positions agree with TRBD2. CDR3 length: 14 amino acids. Germline V CDR1 and CDR2: DFQATT, SNEGSKA (reference sequence). Unmatched junction bases numbered 4, after V lost 3 bases and J lost 7 bases. The CDR3 DNA reads TGCAGTGCTAGGACTAGCGGGAGAGGGAACATTCAGTACTTC. It yields the protein CSARTSGRGNIQYF.

In this sample, this clone turned up many times. The chain has TRBV20-1 and TRBJ1-6, with D tentatively TRBD1 (6 bases). CDR1 and CDR2 from the germline V gene are DFQATT and SNEGSKA (reference sequence). The CDR3 runs 15 residues. Trimming left V 4 bases short and J 6 bases short, with 16 bases between. Written as DNA, the CDR3 is TGCAGTGCTAACACCGGCAGGGGCATTAATTCACCCCTCCACTTT. It codes for CSANTGRGINSPLHF.

This clone was recorded at least ten times. The V gene is TRBV4-3, the J gene TRBJ2-3; D gene uncertain. The CDR3 is made up of 13 amino acids. Between the trimmed V and J ends, which lost 0 bases and 4 bases, there was a span of 5 bases. Germline V lookup: CDR1 LGHNA, CDR2 YSLEER. CDR3 amino acids: CASSQDKPDTQYF. The CDR3 region has the DNA TGCGCCAGCAGCCAAGACAAGCCAGATACGCAGTATTTT.

The V gene is TRBV6-2 or TRBV6-3, the J gene TRBJ2-1; D is unresolved. V was trimmed by 7 bases and J by 14 bases, leaving 18 bases between them. This CDR3 has 12 residues. Germline CDR1 is MNHEY and CDR2 is SVGEGT. The CDR3 nucleotides are TGTGCCAGCAACCTGCGCCGCGGCGATAAGTTCTTC. Protein product: CASNLRRGDKFF.

The table lists this clone with many counts. The chain couples TRBV2 to TRBJ1-1; D remains unclear. The germline gives CDR1 SNHLY, CDR2 FYNNEI. This CDR3 has 13 residues. V gave up 7 bases and J gave up 0 bases, with 9 bases separating them. DNA for the CDR3: TGTGCCAGCACCCCAGACTTGAACACTGAAGCTTTCTTT. Protein sequence: CASTPDLNTEAFF.

This clone was counted many times. The chain has TRBV7-2 and TRBJ2-5; D gene uncertain. Germline assignment: CDR1 SGHTA and CDR2 FQGNSA. CDR3 length equals 13 residues. V was pared by 1 base and J by 5 bases, with 8 bases between. DNA for the CDR3: TGTGCCAGCAGCTTAGATATGAGGGAGACCCAGTACTTC. Its protein product is CASSLDMRETQYF. The full variable domain, completed using reference TRBV7-2 and TRBJ2-5, is GAGVSQSPSNKVTEKGKDVELRCDPISGHTALYWYRQSLGQGLEFLIYFQGNSAPDKSGLPSDRFSAERTGGSVSTLTIQRTQQEDSAVYLCASSLDMRETQYFGPGTRLLVL.

This clone was recorded many times. The V call is TRBV28, the J call TRBJ2-2, with 9 bases identical to TRBD2. The CDR3 loop spans 15 amino acids. Per the germline V gene, CDR1 is MDHEN and CDR2 is SYDVKM. Trimming cost V 3 bases and J 4 bases; bases outside gene matches: 3. The chain's CDR3 is CASSLALAGTGELFF. The CDR3 nucleotides are TGTGCCAGCAGTTTGGCACTAGCGGGCACCGGGGAGCTGTTTTTT.

The chain employs TRBV20-1 and TRBJ2-1, with 12 nucleotides matching TRBD2. The germline V gene has CDR1 DFQATT and CDR2 SNEGSKA (reference sequence). The CDR3 has 18 amino acids. V dropped 8 bases and J dropped 10; count of bases not matched to a gene: 24. CDR3 protein: CSSPPRASGTSGSSEQFF. CDR3 nucleotides: TGCAGTTCTCCTCCCAGGGCCTCCGGGACTAGCGGGTCTTCAGAGCAGTTCTTC.

This clone turned up a few times. V is TRBV28 and J is TRBJ1-2; D remains unclear. The CDR3 spans 13 residues. Trimming pared 0 bases from V and 4 bases from J, leaving 6 bases between. The germline V gene has CDR1 MDHEN and CDR2 SYDVKM. The CDR3 reads CASSLWTSYGYTF. The CDR3 nucleotides read TGTGCCAGCAGTTTATGGACTAGCTATGGCTACACCTTC.

This clone has only a few counts. One end of the junction fails to match germline, which may point to a read error. The V call is TRBV6-2 or TRBV6-3, the J call TRBJ2-2; TRBD1 matches 9 bases. CDR3 size: 15 residues. Germline values: CDR1 MNHEY, CDR2 SVGEGT. The CDR3 sequence is CTSEEGTGNTGELVF. The DNA for the CDR3 is TGTACCAGCGAGGAGGGGACAGGGAACACCGGGGAGCTGGTTTTT.

The gene calls are TRBV6-2 or TRBV6-3 and TRBJ2-7; D uncertain. The germline V gene has CDR1 MNHEY and CDR2 SVGEGT. Trimming left V 2 bases short and J 4 bases short, with 6 bases between. CDR3 size: 12 residues. The CDR3 protein is CASSYARYEQYF. CDR3 DNA: TGTGCCAGCAGTTACGCGCGGTACGAGCAGTACTTC.

As to this clone: As the CDR3 is not closed by the conserved phenylalanine or tryptophan, this likely results from a read error. The V and J genes are TRBV9 and TRBJ2-7; D gene ambiguous. CDR1 and CDR2 from the germline V gene are SGDLS and YYNGEE. The CDR3 loop spans 15 amino acids. Trimming pared 4 bases from V and 6 bases from J, leaving 20 bases between. The CDR3 coding sequence is TGTGCCAGCAGCCCCCGGGTAGGTCTATTGTCCGAGCAGTACATC. Translation: CASSPRVGLLSEQYI.